This TCR beta chain is from a study of pediatric ulcerative colitis. Study-wide results and caveats: Acute severe colitis showed lower rectal diversity from clonal expansions. A couple of patients' blood samples yielded substantially fewer templates. Ulcerative colitis patients shared more blood-rectal clones than controls.

Sequencing used immunoSEQ multiplex PCR; TCRdb keeps in-frame clones, though not all of them. The sample carries 57,000 or so clones, about 90% recorded once. Details on this clone: The antigen remains unidentified.

This CDR3 has 16 residues. Germline V CDR1 and CDR2: SGHVS, FNYEAQ. Trimming took 5 bases from V and 4 from J, leaving 18 bases between them. This receptor was obtained from a boy aged 10-17 years who was a control in a study of pediatric ulcerative colitis. The chain is built from TRBV7-6 and TRBJ2-1, with D tentatively TRBD2 (6 bases). Specimen: blood. As DNA, the CDR3 is TGTGCCAGCAGCCCAACTTCTGCGGGGAAATACAATGAGCAGTTCTTC. Translation: CASSPTSAGKYNEQFF.